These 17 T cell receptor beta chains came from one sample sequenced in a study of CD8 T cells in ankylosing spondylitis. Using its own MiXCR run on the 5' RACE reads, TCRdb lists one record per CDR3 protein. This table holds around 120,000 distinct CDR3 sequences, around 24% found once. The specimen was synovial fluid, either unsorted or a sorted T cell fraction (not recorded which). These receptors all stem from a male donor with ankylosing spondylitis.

The CDR3, as DNA: TGTGCCAGCAGCCTAAGACAGGGTGGGACCCAGTACTTC. Protein sequence: CASSLRQGGTQYF. The chain carries TRBV7-2 and TRBJ2-5; 7 positions agree with TRBD1. This CDR3 is 13 amino acids long. Looked up from germline, CDR1 is SGHTA and CDR2 is FQGNSA. J lost 7 bases, V lost 5 bases, and 7 bases had no gene match.

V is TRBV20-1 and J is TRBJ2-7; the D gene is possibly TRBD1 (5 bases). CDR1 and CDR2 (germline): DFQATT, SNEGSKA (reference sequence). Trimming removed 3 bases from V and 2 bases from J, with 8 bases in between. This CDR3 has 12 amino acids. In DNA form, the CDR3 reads TGCAGTGCTAGCAGGGCACCCTACGAGCAGTACTTC. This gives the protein CSASRAPYEQYF.

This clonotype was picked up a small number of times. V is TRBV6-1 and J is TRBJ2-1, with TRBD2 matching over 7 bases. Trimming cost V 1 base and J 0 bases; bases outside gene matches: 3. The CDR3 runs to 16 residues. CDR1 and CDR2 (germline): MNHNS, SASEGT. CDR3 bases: TGTGCCAGCAGTGAAGGAGCGGGAACCTCCTACAATGAGCAGTTCTTC. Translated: CASSEGAGTSYNEQFF.

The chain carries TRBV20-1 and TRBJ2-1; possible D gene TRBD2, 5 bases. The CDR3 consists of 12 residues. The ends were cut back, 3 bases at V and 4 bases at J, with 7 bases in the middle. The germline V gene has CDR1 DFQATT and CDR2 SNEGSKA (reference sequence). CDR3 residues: CSASWTYNEQFF. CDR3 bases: TGCAGTGCTAGTTGGACTTACAATGAGCAGTTCTTC.

CDR3 bases: TGTGCCAGCAGTGCCACCTATGGCGGCAAAGGGAATACGCAGTATTTT. It yields the protein CASSATYGGKGNTQYF. The chain carries TRBV25-1 and TRBJ2-3; D unresolved. V was shortened by 4 bases and J by 7 bases, with 21 bases between the two germline ends. CDR1 and CDR2 from the germline V gene are MGHDK and SYGVNS. The CDR3 sequence is 16 residues long.

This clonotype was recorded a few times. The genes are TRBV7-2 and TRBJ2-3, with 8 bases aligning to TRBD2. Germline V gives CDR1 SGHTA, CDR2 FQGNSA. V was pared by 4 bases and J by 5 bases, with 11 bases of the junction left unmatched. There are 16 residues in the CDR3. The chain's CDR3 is CASSSRSGTRKDTQYF. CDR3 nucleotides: TGTGCCAGCAGCTCCCGGTCCGGGACTAGGAAAGATACGCAGTATTTT.

The CDR3 DNA reads as TGTGCCAGCAGGGGGGACAGGACAAGGAGGAATGAGCAGTTCTTC. This gives the protein CASRGDRTRRNEQFF. The genes are TRBV28 and TRBJ2-1, with 8 bases aligning to TRBD1. The trim removed 6 bases at V and 7 bases at J, leaving 11 bases unmatched. Germline CDR1 reads MDHEN; CDR2 reads SYDVKM. The CDR3 length is 15 residues.

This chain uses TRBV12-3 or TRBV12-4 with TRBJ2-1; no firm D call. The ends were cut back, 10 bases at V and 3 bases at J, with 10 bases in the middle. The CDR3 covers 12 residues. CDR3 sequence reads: CATDALYNEQFF. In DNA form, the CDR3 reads TGTGCCACCGATGCCCTCTACAATGAGCAGTTCTTC.

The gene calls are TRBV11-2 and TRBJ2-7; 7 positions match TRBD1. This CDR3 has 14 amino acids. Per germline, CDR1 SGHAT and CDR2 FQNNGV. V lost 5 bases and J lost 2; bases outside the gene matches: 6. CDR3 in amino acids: CASSHDRVPYEQYF. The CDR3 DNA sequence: TGTGCCAGCAGCCACGACAGGGTACCCTACGAGCAGTACTTC.

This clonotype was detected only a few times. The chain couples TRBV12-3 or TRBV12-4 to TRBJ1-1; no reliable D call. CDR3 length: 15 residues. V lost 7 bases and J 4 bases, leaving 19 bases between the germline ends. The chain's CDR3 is CASTPGHYIGTEAFF. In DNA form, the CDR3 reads TGTGCCAGCACCCCGGGCCATTATATTGGCACTGAAGCTTTCTTT.

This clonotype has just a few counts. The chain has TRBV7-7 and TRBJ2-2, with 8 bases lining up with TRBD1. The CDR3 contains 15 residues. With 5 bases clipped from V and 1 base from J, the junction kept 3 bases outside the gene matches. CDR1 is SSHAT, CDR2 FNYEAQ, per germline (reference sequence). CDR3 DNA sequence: TGTGCCAGCAGCATGGGGACAGGGAACACCGGGGAGCTGTTTTTT. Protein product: CASSMGTGNTGELFF. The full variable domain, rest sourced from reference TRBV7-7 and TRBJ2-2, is GAGVSQSPRYKVTKRGQDVTLRCDPISSHATLYWYQQALGQGPEFLTYFNYEAQPDKSGLPSDRFSAERPEGSISTLTIQRTEQRDSAMYRCASSMGTGNTGELFFGEGSRLTVL.

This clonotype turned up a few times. CDR3 DNA: TGTGCCAGCAGCTTAGGAGGGTTTGGTGGCTACACCTTC. It translates to CASSLGGFGGYTF. This chain joins TRBV7-9 and TRBJ1-2; D unresolved. The CDR3 loop spans 13 amino acids. Looked up from germline, CDR1 is SEHNR and CDR2 is FQNEAQ (reference sequence). V was pared by 1 base and J by 7 bases, with 10 bases between.

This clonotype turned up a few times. The CDR3 is CASSSRDSGRTDTQYF. In nucleotides, the CDR3 is TGTGCCAGCAGCTCCCGTGATAGCGGGAGAACAGATACGCAGTATTTT. The V gene is TRBV7-8, the J gene TRBJ2-3; 9 nucleotides line up with TRBD2. The CDR3 totals 16 residues. V gave up 4 bases and J gave up 3 bases; unmatched junction bases: 8. Germline V lookup: CDR1 SGHVS, CDR2 FQNEAQ.

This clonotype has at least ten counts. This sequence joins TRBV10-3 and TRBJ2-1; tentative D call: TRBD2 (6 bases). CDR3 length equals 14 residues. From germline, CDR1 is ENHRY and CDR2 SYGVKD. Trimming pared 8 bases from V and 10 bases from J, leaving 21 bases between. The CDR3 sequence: CAIRPGTPSGEQFF. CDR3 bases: TGTGCCATCCGCCCCGGGACTCCATCCGGGGAGCAGTTCTTC.

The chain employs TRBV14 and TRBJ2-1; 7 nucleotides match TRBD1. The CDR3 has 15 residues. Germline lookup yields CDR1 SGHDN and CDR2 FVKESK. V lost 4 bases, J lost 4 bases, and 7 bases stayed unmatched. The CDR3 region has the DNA TGTGCCAGCAGCCCCCTATCGGACAGGTACAATGAGCAGTTCTTC. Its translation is CASSPLSDRYNEQFF.

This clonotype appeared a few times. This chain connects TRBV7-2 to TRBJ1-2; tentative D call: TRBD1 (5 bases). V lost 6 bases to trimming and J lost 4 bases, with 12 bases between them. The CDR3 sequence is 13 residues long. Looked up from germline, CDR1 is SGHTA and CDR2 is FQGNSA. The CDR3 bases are TGTGCCAGCAGTATCCCACAGGTCTATGGCTACACCTTC. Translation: CASSIPQVYGYTF.

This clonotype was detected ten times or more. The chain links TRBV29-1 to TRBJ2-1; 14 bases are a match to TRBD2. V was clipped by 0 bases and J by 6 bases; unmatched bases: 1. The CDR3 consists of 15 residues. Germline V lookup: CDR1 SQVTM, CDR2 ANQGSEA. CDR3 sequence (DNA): TGCAGCGTTGAAGAAGGGACTAGCGGGGGCAATGAGCAGTTCTTC. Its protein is CSVEEGTSGGNEQFF.